The 8 T cell receptor beta chains reported below all come from one sample, sequenced in a study of T cell repertoires in cytomegalovirus infection. The antigens for these receptors are not known. Using its own MiXCR run on the reads, TCRdb lists one record per CDR3 protein. The sample has around 900,000 distinct CDR3 sequences; 31% are singletons. This specimen was cultured CD8+ T cells from PBMCs, taken from culture after CMV antigen stimulation. These receptors originate from a human donor in good health (CMV status not recorded). Some clones in this sample may be carry-over from other donors' samples.

This clonotype was counted a few times. The chain is built from TRBV5-4 and TRBJ1-1; TRBD1 aligns across 8 bases. The CDR3 has 14 residues. Trimming at V came to 5 bases and at J to 4 bases, leaving 7 bases not matched to a gene. Per germline, CDR1 SGHNT and CDR2 YYREEE (reference sequence). The CDR3 here is CASSHGQGGTEAFF. The DNA of the CDR3 is TGTGCCAGCAGTCATGGACAGGGAGGCACTGAAGCTTTCTTT. Based on the CDR3 plus reference TRBV5-4 and TRBJ1-1, the full variable domain is ETGVTQSPTHLIKTRGQQVTLRCSSQSGHNTVSWYQQALGQGPQFIFQYYREEENGRGNFPPRFSGLQFPNYSSELNVNALELDDSALYLCASSHGQGGTEAFFGQGTRLTVV.

This chain links TRBV15 with TRBJ1-2; 9 positions agree with TRBD1. J gave up 5 bases and V 5 bases, and 12 bases lay outside the gene matches. This CDR3 region has 16 residues. Germline V gene sequence: CDR1 LNHNV, CDR2 YYDKDF (reference sequence). Here the CDR3 reads CATSGTSGTGIYGYTF. CDR3 DNA sequence: TGTGCCACCAGCGGAACCTCCGGGACAGGGATATATGGCTACACCTTC.

This clonotype was counted ten times or more. This sequence joins TRBV7-6 and TRBJ1-3; D remains ambiguous. The V and J ends lost 4 bases and 0 bases respectively, with 10 bases between them. Germline V gives CDR1 SGHVS, CDR2 FNYEAQ. This CDR3 region has 15 residues. The CDR3 loop reads CASSSYLNSGNTIYF. DNA of the CDR3: TGTGCCAGCAGCTCTTATTTGAACTCTGGAAACACCATATATTTT.

This chain joins TRBV20-1 and TRBJ2-7; TRBD2 agrees at 9 bases. Germline lookup yields CDR1 DFQATT and CDR2 SNEGSKA (reference sequence). This CDR3 region has 15 residues. With 3 bases clipped from V and 3 bases from J, the junction kept 9 bases outside the gene matches. The CDR3 sequence is CSARPGLAPHYEQYF. The CDR3 nucleotides read TGCAGTGCTAGGCCGGGACTAGCTCCGCACTACGAGCAGTACTTC.

The chain recombines TRBV19 with TRBJ2-3, with D uncertain. Trimming left V 3 bases short and J 8 bases short, with 12 bases between. CDR3 length equals 13 residues. Germline CDR1 LNHDA, CDR2 SQIVND (reference sequence). CDR3 nucleotide sequence: TGTGCCAGTAGTATCGATGAGTGGGGTACGCAGTATTTT. Amino acid sequence: CASSIDEWGTQYF.

This chain connects TRBV19 to TRBJ1-1; no clear D gene. The V end was cut by 8 bases, the J end by 8 bases, with 15 bases between. This CDR3 has 12 residues. Per germline, CDR1 LNHDA and CDR2 SQIVND (reference sequence). CDR3 residues: CASSVAGPEAFF. The CDR3 coding sequence is TGTGCCAGTTCGGTGGCGGGTCCCGAAGCTTTCTTT.

The V gene is TRBV6-6, the J gene TRBJ2-3; 15 bases are a match to TRBD2. Germline CDR1 MNHNY, CDR2 SVGAGI (reference sequence). V shed 4 bases, J shed 6 bases, and the junction held 5 bases outside the gene matches. The CDR3 sequence is 16 residues long. CDR3 protein: CASSWTSGGALDTQYF. The CDR3 DNA sequence: TGTGCCAGCAGTTGGACTAGCGGGGGGGCCTTGGATACGCAGTATTTT.

This clonotype was seen only a few times. The rearrangement links TRBV19 to TRBJ2-7, with D hard to call. Germline V CDR1 and CDR2: LNHDA, SQIVND (reference sequence). The V end was cut by 4 bases, the J end by 2 bases, with 18 bases between. There are 16 residues in the CDR3. CDR3 in amino acids: CASSRGQNRYTYEQYF. The DNA for the CDR3 is TGTGCCAGTAGTAGAGGTCAAAACCGTTATACCTACGAGCAGTACTTC. Full variable domain (rest looked up from reference TRBV19 and TRBJ2-7): DGGITQSPKYLFRKEGQNVTLSCEQNLNHDAMYWYRQDPGQGLRLIYYSQIVNDFQKGDIAEGYSVSREKKESFPLTVTSAQKNPTAFYLCASSRGQNRYTYEQYFGPGTRLTVT.